The clone carrying this T cell receptor (beta chain) has just a few counts. TCRdb re-called the RT-PCR reads through MiXCR, storing one row per CDR3 protein. The repertoire holds about 680,000 distinct CDR3 sequences, with 12% to 15% as singletons. This CDR3 is 14 amino acids long. V lost 6 bases and J lost 3; bases outside the gene matches: 6. CDR1 and CDR2 from the germline V gene are SGHTA and FQGTGA. The sample comprised memory CD4+ T cells from blood. The chain has TRBV7-3 and TRBJ1-2; 8 bases map to TRBD1. This receptor was taken from a female donor in good health, serving as a healthy control. The CDR3 DNA is TGTGCCAGCAGACCCGGGACAGGAGACTATGGCTACACCTTC. Translation: CASRPGTGDYGYTF.